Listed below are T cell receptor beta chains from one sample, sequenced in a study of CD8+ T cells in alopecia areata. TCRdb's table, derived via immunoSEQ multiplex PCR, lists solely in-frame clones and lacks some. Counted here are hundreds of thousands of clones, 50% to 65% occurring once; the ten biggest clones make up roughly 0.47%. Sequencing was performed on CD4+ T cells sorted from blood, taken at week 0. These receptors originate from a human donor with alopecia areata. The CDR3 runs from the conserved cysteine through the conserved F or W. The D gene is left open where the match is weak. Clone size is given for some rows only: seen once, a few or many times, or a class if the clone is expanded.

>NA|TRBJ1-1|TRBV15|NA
TGTGCCACCAGCAGACGACACCAGAACACTGAAGCTTTCTTT
CATSRRHQNTEAFF
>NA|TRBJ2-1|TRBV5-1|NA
TGCGCCAGCAGCTTGGAACTAGGGGCCTACAATGAGCAGTTCTTC
CASSLELGAYNEQFF
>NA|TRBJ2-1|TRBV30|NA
TGTGCCTGGAGCCCCTGGACCTACAATGAGCAGTTCTTC
CAWSPWTYNEQFF
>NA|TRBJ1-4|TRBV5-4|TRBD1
TGTGCCAGCACCCCGGGACAGGGGGCAACTAATGAAAAACTGTTTTTT
CASTPGQGATNEKLFF
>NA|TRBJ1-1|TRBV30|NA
TGTGCCCAAACCGGGACATCGAACACTGAAGCTTTCTTT
CAQTGTSNTEAFF
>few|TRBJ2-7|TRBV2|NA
TGTGCCAGCAGTGACCAAGGCTACGAGCAGTACTTC
CASSDQGYEQYF
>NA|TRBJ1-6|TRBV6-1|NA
TGTGCCAGCAGCCCCTTGCGGTCCGGGGATTCACCCCTCCACTTT
CASSPLRSGDSPLHF
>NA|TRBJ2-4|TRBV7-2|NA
TGTGCCAGCAGCCACGGCGGACTCGACGAAGCCAAAAACATTCAGTACTTC
CASSHGGLDEAKNIQYF
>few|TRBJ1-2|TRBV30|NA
TGTGCCTGGACCCCGGGCAGGCCCTATGGCTACACCTTC
CAWTPGRPYGYTF
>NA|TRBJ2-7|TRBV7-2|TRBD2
TGTGCCAGCAGCTCCGGACTAGCGGGGTCAATAGGGCAGTACTTC
CASSSGLAGSIGQYF
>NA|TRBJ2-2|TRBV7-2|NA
TGTGCCAGCAGCCGGACTTGGGCCACCGGGGAGCTGTTTTTT
CASSRTWATGELFF
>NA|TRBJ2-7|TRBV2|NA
TGTGCCAGCCATACGAATGAGGGGACCTACTACGAGCAGTACTTC
CASHTNEGTYYEQYF
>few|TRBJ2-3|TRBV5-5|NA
TGTGCCAGCCAAAACGAATCAGCAAGCCTGATTTGGTTAGCCGGTACGCAGTATTTT
CASQNESASLIWLAGTQYF
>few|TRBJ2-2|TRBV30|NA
TGTGCCTGGATTTTCACAGACGGAACCGGGGAGCTGTTTTTT
CAWIFTDGTGELFF
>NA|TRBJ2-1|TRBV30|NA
TGTGCCTGGAGCGCTCCGTGGCAGGGTCTTACCAATGAGCAGTTCTTC
CAWSAPWQGLTNEQFF
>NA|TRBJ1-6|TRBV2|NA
TGTGCCAGCAACGCGAAACCGAATTCACCCCTCCACTTT
CASNAKPNSPLHF
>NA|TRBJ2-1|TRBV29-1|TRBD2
TGCAGCGTTTCATTTACTAGCGGGAGCGAATACAATGAGCAGTTCTTC
CSVSFTSGSEYNEQFF
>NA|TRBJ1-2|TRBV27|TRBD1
TGTGCCAGCAGTTTCTCATCTGGGGACAGGGAAAACTATGGCTACACCTTC
CASSFSSGDRENYGYTF